This T cell receptor beta chain was found in a study of shared clonotypes between healthy human individuals. For the study at large: With ages of 18 to 49, the donors were a couple of women and a few men.

V was pared by 6 bases and J by 12 bases, with 9 bases of the junction left unmatched. This CDR3 contains 13 residues. Looked up from germline, CDR1 is SNHLY and CDR2 is FYNNEI. About this clone itself: Its antigen is unidentified.

Study-level results: Researchers sampled blood only, noting tissue repertoires likely differ.

The deep-level immunoSEQ assay was used. DNA input for the unsorted PBMC replicate PCRs was approximately 0.3 ug, approximately 29,000 T cell genomes. This table comes from immunoSEQ multiplex PCR, and its TCRdb copy is limited to in-frame clones, with some not included. The sample shows some 450,000 clones, roughly three quarters of them seen only once. This clonotype was sampled from a woman between 40 and 50 years old in good health. Some clones in this sample may be carry-over from other donors' samples. The rearrangement links TRBV2 to TRBJ2-1, with 9 bases lining up with TRBD1. Sequenced material: PBMCs. The CDR3 here is CASRGQGFMGQFF. In DNA form, the CDR3 reads TGTGCCAGCAGGGGACAGGGTTTCATGGGGCAGTTCTTC.